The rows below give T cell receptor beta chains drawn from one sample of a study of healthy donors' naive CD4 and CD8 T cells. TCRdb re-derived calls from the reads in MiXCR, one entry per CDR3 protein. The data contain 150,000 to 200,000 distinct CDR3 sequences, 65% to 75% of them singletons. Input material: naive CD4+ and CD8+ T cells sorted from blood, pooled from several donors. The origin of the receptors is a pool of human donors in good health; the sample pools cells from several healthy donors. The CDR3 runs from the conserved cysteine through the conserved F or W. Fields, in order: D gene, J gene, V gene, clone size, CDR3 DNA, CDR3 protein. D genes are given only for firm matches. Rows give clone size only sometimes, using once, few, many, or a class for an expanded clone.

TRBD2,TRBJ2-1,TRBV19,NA,TGTGCCAGTAGTATAGATCTAGAGGTAGCGGGAGGATTTGATGAGCAGTTCTTC,CASSIDLEVAGGFDEQFF
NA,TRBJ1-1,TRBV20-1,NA,TGCAGTGCTAGGGGCCGAATGAACACTGAAGCTTTCTTT,CSARGRMNTEAFF
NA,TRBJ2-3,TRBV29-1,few,TGCAGCGTTCCAGGTGGCAGTGCTAGCACAGATACGCAGTATTTT,CSVPGGSASTDTQYF
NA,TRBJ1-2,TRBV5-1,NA,TGCGCCAGCAGCTTGATGGATTCTAACTATGGTTACACCTTC,CASSLMDSNYGYTF
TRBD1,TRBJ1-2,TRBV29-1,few,TGCAGCGCTCGGGACAGGGCGAACTATGGCTACACCTTC,CSARDRANYGYTF
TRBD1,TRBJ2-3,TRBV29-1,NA,TGCAGCGTTGAGGGAGGGACAGGGGCCACAGATACGCAGTATTTT,CSVEGGTGATDTQYF
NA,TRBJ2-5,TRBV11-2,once,TGTGCCAGCAGCAAAAATCAAGAGACCCAGTACTTC,CASSKNQETQYF
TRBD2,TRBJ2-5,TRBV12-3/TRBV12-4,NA,TGTGCCAGCAGTCCCATGGGACTAGCGGGCCCAGAGACCCAGTACTTC,CASSPMGLAGPETQYF
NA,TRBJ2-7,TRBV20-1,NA,TGCAGTGCTAGGGCGACAGGCGGAACCTACGAGCAGTACTTC,CSARATGGTYEQYF
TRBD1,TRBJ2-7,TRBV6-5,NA,TGTGCCAGCAGCCCCGGGACAGGTTTCTACGAGCAGTACTTC,CASSPGTGFYEQYF
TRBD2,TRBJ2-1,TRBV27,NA,TGTGCCAGCAGTACCTGGACTAGCGGATACAATGAGCAGTTCTTC,CASSTWTSGYNEQFF
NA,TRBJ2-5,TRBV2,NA,TGTGCCAGCAGTGAATGGGTGGAGACCCAGTACTTC,CASSEWVETQYF
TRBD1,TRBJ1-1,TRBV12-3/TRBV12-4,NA,TGTGCCAGCAGTGATACAGGGGGAAGTGAAGCTTTCTTT,CASSDTGGSEAFF
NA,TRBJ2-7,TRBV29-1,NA,TGCAGCGTTGAAGACAAGGGCTCCTACGAGCAGTACTTC,CSVEDKGSYEQYF
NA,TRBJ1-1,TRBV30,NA,TGTGCCTGGAGTTTCGGGGGCTTGAGCACTGAAGCTTTCTTT,CAWSFGGLSTEAFF
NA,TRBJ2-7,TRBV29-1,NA,TGCAGCGTTGACAACGGACCCTACGAGCAGTACTTC,CSVDNGPYEQYF
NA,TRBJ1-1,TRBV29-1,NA,TGCAGCGTTGCCCGCATGAACACTGATGCTTTCTTT,CSVARMNTDAFF
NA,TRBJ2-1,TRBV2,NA,TGTGCCAGCAGTGAGGACCGGGAGCAGTTCTTC,CASSEDREQFF
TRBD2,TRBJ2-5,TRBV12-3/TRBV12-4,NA,TGTGCCAGCACTATTTGGCGGGAGGGTCAAGAGACCCAGTACTTC,CASTIWREGQETQYF
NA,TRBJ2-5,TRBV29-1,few,TGCAGCGTACTACGACAGTCCTCCCAAGAGACCCAGTACTTC,CSVLRQSSQETQYF
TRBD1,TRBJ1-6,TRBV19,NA,TGTGCCAGTAGGGACAGGGGGATCTATAATTCACCCCTCCACTTT,CASRDRGIYNSPLHF
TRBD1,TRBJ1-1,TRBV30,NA,TGTGCCTGGAGTGTGGCGGGGACAGGTGTGTTCTTT,CAWSVAGTGVFF
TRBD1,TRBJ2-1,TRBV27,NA,TGTGCCAGCAGTTATGGGACAGGATTCAATGAGCAGTTCTTC,CASSYGTGFNEQFF
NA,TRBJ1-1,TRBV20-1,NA,TGCAGTGCAAGAGGGACGGGGAACACTGAAGCTTTCTTT,CSARGTGNTEAFF
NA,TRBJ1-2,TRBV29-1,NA,TGCAGCGTTGCCCGGGACGGTAACTATGGCTACACCTTC,CSVARDGNYGYTF
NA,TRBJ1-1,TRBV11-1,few,TGTGCCAGCAGCGCAGATATGAACACTGAAGCTTTCTTT,CASSADMNTEAFF
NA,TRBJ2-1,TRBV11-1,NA,TGTGCCAGCAGTTCCAACCCAGGCAATGAGCAGTTCTTC,CASSSNPGNEQFF
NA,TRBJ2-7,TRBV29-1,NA,TGCAGCGTTGGAGATCTTCCAGGGTCGTCCTCCTACGAGCAGTACTTC,CSVGDLPGSSSYEQYF
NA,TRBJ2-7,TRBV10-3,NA,TGTGCCATCAGAAAGAGGGGCCGCGGCGAATACTACGAGCAGTACTTC,CAIRKRGRGEYYEQYF
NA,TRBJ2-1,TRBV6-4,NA,TGTGCCAGCAGTGACTCGGGACTCCCTGCCAATGAGCAGTTCTTC,CASSDSGLPANEQFF
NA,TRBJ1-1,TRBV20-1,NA,TGCAGTGCTAGAGTCGGGGCAAACACTGAAGCTTTCTTT,CSARVGANTEAFF
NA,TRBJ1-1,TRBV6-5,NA,TGTGCCAGCAGACTACGGCAGAACACTGAAGCTTTCTTT,CASRLRQNTEAFF
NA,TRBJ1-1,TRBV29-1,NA,TGCAGCGTTGCCGGGTTGGGTTTCACTGAAGCTTTCTTT,CSVAGLGFTEAFF
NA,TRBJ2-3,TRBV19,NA,TGTGCCAGTAGTACCAGACCAGCCTCGCAGTATTTT,CASSTRPASQYF
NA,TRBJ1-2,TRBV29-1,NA,TGCAGCGTTGAGGACAGCTGGATCTATGGCTACACCTTC,CSVEDSWIYGYTF
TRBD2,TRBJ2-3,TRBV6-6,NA,TGTGCCAGCAGTTACTTACTAGCGGGAGGGCCCATAGATACGCAGTATTTT,CASSYLLAGGPIDTQYF
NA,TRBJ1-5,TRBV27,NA,TGTGCCAGCAGGAGGGATAGCAATCAGCCCCAGCATTTT,CASRRDSNQPQHF
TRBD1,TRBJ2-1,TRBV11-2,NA,TGTGCCAGCACAAAGGGACAGGGTATTTCTTCCTACAATGAGCAGTTCTTC,CASTKGQGISSYNEQFF
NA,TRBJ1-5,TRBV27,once,TGTGCCAGCAGCCGGGGCAGGGGCAATCAGCCCCAGCATTTT,CASSRGRGNQPQHF
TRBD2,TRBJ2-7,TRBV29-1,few,TGCAGCATAATAGCGGGACTAGGGAGCTCCTACGAGCAGTACTTC,CSIIAGLGSSYEQYF
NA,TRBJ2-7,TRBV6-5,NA,TGTGCCAGCAGTGTACAGGTCTCCTACGAGCAGTACTTC,CASSVQVSYEQYF
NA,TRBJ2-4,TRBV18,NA,TGTGCCAGCTCACCACCGTTAGGGCCTCTAAACATTCAGTACTTC,CASSPPLGPLNIQYF
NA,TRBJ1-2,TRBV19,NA,TGTGCCAGTAGTCCTGACATGTATGGCTACACCTTC,CASSPDMYGYTF
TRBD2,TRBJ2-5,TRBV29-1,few,TGCAGCGTCCAAGGGACTAGCGGTAAAGAGACCCAGTACTTC,CSVQGTSGKETQYF
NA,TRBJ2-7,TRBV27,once,TGTGCCAGCAGTTTATCGTGGGACTCCGCATCGTACGAGCAGTACTTC,CASSLSWDSASYEQYF
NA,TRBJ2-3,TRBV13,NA,TGTGCCAGCAGCTCCTCTGGACTCGACACAGATACGCAGTATTTT,CASSSSGLDTDTQYF
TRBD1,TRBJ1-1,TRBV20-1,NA,TGCAGTGCCCCGAGGGACAGGGGTTCCACTGAAGCTTTCTTT,CSAPRDRGSTEAFF
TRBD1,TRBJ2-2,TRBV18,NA,TGTGCCAGCTCATCTCCGGGACAGGGGGTGAACACCGGGGAGCTGTTTTTT,CASSSPGQGVNTGELFF